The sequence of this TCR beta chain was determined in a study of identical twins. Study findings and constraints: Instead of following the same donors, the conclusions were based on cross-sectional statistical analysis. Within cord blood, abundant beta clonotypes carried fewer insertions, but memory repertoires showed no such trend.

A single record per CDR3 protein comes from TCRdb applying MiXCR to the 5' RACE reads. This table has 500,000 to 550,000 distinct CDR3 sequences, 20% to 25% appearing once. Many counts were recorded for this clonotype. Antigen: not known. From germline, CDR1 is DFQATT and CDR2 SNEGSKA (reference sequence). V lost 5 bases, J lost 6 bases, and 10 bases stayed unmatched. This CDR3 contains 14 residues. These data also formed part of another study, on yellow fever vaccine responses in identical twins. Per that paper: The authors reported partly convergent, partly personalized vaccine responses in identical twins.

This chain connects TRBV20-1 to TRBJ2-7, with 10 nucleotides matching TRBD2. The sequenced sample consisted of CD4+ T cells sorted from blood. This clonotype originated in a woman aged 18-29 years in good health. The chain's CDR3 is CSASTSGKKGEQYF. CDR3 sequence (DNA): TGCAGTGCTTCAACTAGCGGGAAGAAGGGCGAGCAGTACTTC.